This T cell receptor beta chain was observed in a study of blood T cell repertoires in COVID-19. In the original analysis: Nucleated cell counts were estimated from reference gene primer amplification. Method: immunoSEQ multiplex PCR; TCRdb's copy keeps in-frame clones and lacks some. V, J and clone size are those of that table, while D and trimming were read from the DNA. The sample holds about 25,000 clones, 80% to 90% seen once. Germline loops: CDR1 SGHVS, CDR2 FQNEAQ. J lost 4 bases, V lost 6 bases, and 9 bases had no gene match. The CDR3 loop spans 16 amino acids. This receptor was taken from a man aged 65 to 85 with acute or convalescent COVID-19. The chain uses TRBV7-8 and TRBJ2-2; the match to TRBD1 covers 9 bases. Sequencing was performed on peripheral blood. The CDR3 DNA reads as TGTGCCAGCAGAAGAACCGGGACAGGGAGCACCGGGGAGCTGTTTTTT. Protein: CASRRTGTGSTGELFF.